This TCR beta chain comes out of a study of graft-versus-host responses after intestinal transplantation. Overall study findings and caveats: There were GvH clones found in recipient marrow, and some of them appeared first in ileum or blood. Those patients showing graft-donor T cell macrochimerism displayed high graft-versus-host to host-versus-graft clonal ratios in allografts.

Comment on this clone: The antigen is undetermined.

The CDR3 loop spans 11 amino acids. Germline CDR1 reads DFQATT; CDR2 reads SNEGSKA (reference sequence). V was cut by 3 bases and J by 7 bases, with 9 bases left in between. Some clones are missing from TCRdb's copy, which holds only in-frame ones; the method was immunoSEQ multiplex PCR. The sample lists more than 65,000 clones; about 80% were seen once. The rearrangement uses TRBV20-1 and TRBJ1-2; D unresolved. The sample consisted of unstimulated CD4+ T cells sorted from spleen or lymph node cells, taken before transplant. The receptor's source is a human donor who was the organ donor for an intestinal transplant. The CDR3 is CSASAGSGYTF. CDR3 sequence (DNA): TGCAGTGCTAGTGCAGGAAGTGGCTACACCTTC.